The 29 T cell receptor beta chains presented below share a single source sample, sequenced in a study of PD-1 blockade in classical Hodgkin lymphoma. Every patient had relapsed following autologous stem cell transplantation, and cohorts differed in brentuximab vedotin exposure. Out of thawed PBMCs, magnetic negative selection purified CD4+ T cells. Using immunoSEQ multiplex PCR, the repertoire was profiled, and TCRdb retains in-frame clones only, with some absent. Of 30,000 or so clones in the sample, about 93% were seen once. The sequencing used CD4+ T cells from blood, collected at baseline. The receptors shown here come from a human donor with classical Hodgkin lymphoma.

The sample holds one count of this clone. The rearrangement joins TRBV5-4 to TRBJ2-3, with D tentatively TRBD2 (5 bases). Germline CDR1 is SGHNT and CDR2 is YYREEE (reference sequence). This CDR3 has 13 residues. The V end was cut by 4 bases, the J end by 8 bases, with 14 bases between. In nucleotides, the CDR3 is TGTGCCAGCAGCGGTCGGGGTCAGGTTACGCAGTATTTT. Translated: CASSGRGQVTQYF.

This chain connects TRBV27 to TRBJ1-5, with TRBD1 as a possible D gene (5 bases). The CDR3 loop spans 15 amino acids. Germline V gene data show CDR1 as MNHEY and CDR2 as SMNVEV (reference sequence). V lost 5 bases, J lost 7 bases, and 18 bases lay in between. The CDR3 DNA reads TGTGCCAGCAGTACCCGGACGGGGCTAAAACAGCCCCAGCATTTT. Its translation is CASSTRTGLKQPQHF.

The sample holds a few counts of this clone. V gene TRBV4-1 combines with J gene TRBJ1-2, with 8 bases that match TRBD1. CDR3 length: 17 residues. Germline CDR1 reads MGHRA; CDR2 reads YSYEKL. V shed 0 bases, J shed 8 bases, and the junction held 14 bases outside the gene matches. CDR3 residues: CASSQDESSGGRGGYTF. The CDR3 DNA is TGCGCCAGCAGCCAAGATGAATCGTCAGGGGGCAGGGGAGGCTACACCTTC.

This clone was counted once. The rearrangement joins TRBV10-3 to TRBJ2-1; a weak D match, TRBD2 (6 bases). Germline-derived CDR1 and CDR2 are ENHRY and SYGVKD. V lost 0 bases and J 4 bases, leaving 19 bases between the germline ends. The CDR3 has 18 residues. CDR3 loop: CAISESEVAASYYNEQFF. CDR3 sequence (DNA): TGTGCCATCAGTGAGTCGGAAGTAGCGGCCTCTTATTACAATGAGCAGTTCTTC.

This clone was observed a handful of times. The V call is TRBV5-1, the J call TRBJ2-7, with a tentative D call TRBD2 (5 bases). The CDR3 sequence is 12 residues long. The germline CDR1 and CDR2 sequences are SGHRS and YFSETQ. V was trimmed by 4 bases and J by 4 bases, leaving 9 bases between them. CDR3 nucleotide sequence: TGCGCCAGCAGCCACGGGGATTACGAGCAGTACTTC. Translating gives CASSHGDYEQYF.

The chain couples TRBV11-2 to TRBJ2-1, with D tentatively TRBD2 (5 bases). The CDR3 loop spans 16 amino acids. V was clipped by 3 bases and J by 3 bases, with 15 bases between them. The V gene's germline CDR1 is SGHAT and CDR2 FQNNGV. The CDR3 protein is CASSFGSGVIYNEQFF. CDR3 nucleotides: TGTGCCAGCAGCTTTGGGAGTGGGGTGATCTACAATGAGCAGTTCTTC.

This clone showed up just once. The chain links TRBV5-5 to TRBJ1-1; no reliable D call. The germline V gene has CDR1 SGHKS and CDR2 YYEKEE (reference sequence). V lost 1 base, J lost 0 bases, and 10 bases lay in between. The CDR3 has 15 residues. The CDR3 coding sequence is TGTGCCAGCAGCTTGCCTGTGGGTGTGAACACTGAAGCTTTCTTT. Its protein product is CASSLPVGVNTEAFF. Drawing the rest from reference TRBV5-5 and TRBJ1-1, the complete variable domain is DAGVTQSPTHLIKTRGQQVTLRCSPISGHKSVSWYQQVLGQGPQFIFQYYEKEERGRGNFPDRFSARQFPNYSSELNVNALLLGDSALYLCASSLPVGVNTEAFFGQGTRLTVV.

This chain links TRBV2 with TRBJ2-5; D remains unclear. The J call may be faulty, since TRBJ2-7 better matches the DNA end. The CDR3 extends over 13 amino acids. Germline loops: CDR1 SNHLY, CDR2 FYNNEI. The CDR3 DNA is TGTGCCAGCAGTGAAACTCTCGCCTACGAGCAGTACTTC. Protein: CASSETLAYEQYF.

The chain is built from TRBV27 and TRBJ2-7; no clear D. Trimming removed 6 bases from V and 3 bases from J, with 18 bases in between. This CDR3 contains 15 residues. Per the germline V gene, CDR1 is MNHEY and CDR2 is SMNVEV (reference sequence). CDR3 amino acids: CASSLGSFAVYEQYF. DNA for the CDR3: TGTGCCAGCAGCCTAGGGTCTTTCGCTGTCTACGAGCAGTACTTC.

The rearrangement uses TRBV5-4 and TRBJ2-7, with unresolved D. The germline V and J ends were trimmed by 6 bases and 1 base, with 14 bases remaining between them. The CDR3 loop spans 14 amino acids. The V gene's germline CDR1 is SGHNT and CDR2 YYREEE (reference sequence). The CDR3, as DNA: TGTGCCAGCACCAAAAACATAGGATCCTACGAGCAGTACTTC. It specifies CASTKNIGSYEQYF.

The genes are TRBV7-9 and TRBJ2-1; the D is unclear. This CDR3 comprises 12 residues. From germline, CDR1 is SEHNR and CDR2 FQNEAQ (reference sequence). Between the trimmed V and J ends, which lost 3 bases and 7 bases, there was a span of 7 bases. DNA of the CDR3: TGTGCCAGCAGCTTCGGGTGGAATGAGCAGTTCTTC. Protein sequence: CASSFGWNEQFF.

V usage is TRBV12-5 and J usage is TRBJ2-7; 11 bases agree with TRBD2. The germline CDR1 and CDR2 sequences are LGHNT and FRNRAP. The CDR3 sequence is 14 residues long. The J segment lost 3 bases and the V segment lost 4 bases, leaving 2 bases of the junction unmatched. CDR3 coding DNA: TGTGCTAGTGGTTCGACTAGCGGGATCTACGAGCAGTACTTC. It translates to CASGSTSGIYEQYF.

The V and J genes are TRBV27 and TRBJ2-1; 8 positions match TRBD2. The trim removed 5 bases at V and 7 bases at J, leaving 16 bases unmatched. The V gene's germline CDR1 is MNHEY and CDR2 SMNVEV (reference sequence). The CDR3 consists of 17 residues. Here the CDR3 DNA reads TGTGCCAGCAGTCCCTATCGGGGAGCGGGAGTTGGTAATGAGCAGTTCTTC. Its protein product is CASSPYRGAGVGNEQFF.

The chain combines TRBV4-2 with TRBJ1-2; D uncertain. CDR3 length equals 12 residues. The germline CDR1 and CDR2 sequences are LGHNA and YNFKEQ. V was pared by 8 bases and J by 7 bases, with 14 bases between. The CDR3 sequence is CASRLWGAGYTF. CDR3 coding DNA: TGTGCCAGCCGGCTTTGGGGTGCTGGCTACACCTTC.

V usage is TRBV3-1 (or the pseudogene TRBV3-2) and J usage is TRBJ2-1; no reliable D call. Trimming stripped 11 bases from V and 12 bases from J, with 11 bases between. Germline V CDR1 and CDR2: LGHDT, YNNKEL (reference sequence). The CDR3 contains 9 residues. DNA for the CDR3: TGTGCCGCCGGCCTGGGGCAGTTCTTC. The encoded protein is CAAGLGQFF.

The V and J genes are TRBV28 and TRBJ1-5; 7 bases line up with TRBD1. This CDR3 region has 15 residues. CDR1 is MDHEN, CDR2 SYDVKM, per germline. The trim removed 6 bases at V and 3 bases at J, leaving 8 bases unmatched. CDR3 residues: CASSLRQGINQPQHF. The CDR3 coding sequence is TGTGCCAGCAGCTTGAGACAGGGTATCAATCAGCCCCAGCATTTT.

The CDR3: CASSPTLLGYEQYF. CDR3 sequence (DNA): TGTGCCAGCTCACCAACTCTTTTGGGCTACGAGCAGTACTTC. The V call is TRBV18, the J call TRBJ2-7; no clear D. Germline CDR1 KGHSH, CDR2 LQKENI. V lost 2 bases, J lost 3 bases, and 11 bases lay in between. CDR3 length: 14 residues.

The sample holds a few counts of this clone. The chain recombines TRBV6-1 with TRBJ2-7; 11 nucleotides line up with TRBD1. The CDR3 consists of 14 residues. Germline lookup yields CDR1 MNHNS and CDR2 SASEGT. J lost 5 bases, V lost 6 bases, and 6 bases had no gene match. This CDR3 reads CASSLRTGGHEQYF. DNA for the CDR3: TGTGCCAGCAGCCTAAGGACAGGGGGCCACGAGCAGTACTTC.

The chain links TRBV5-1 to TRBJ1-2; 7 bases line up with TRBD1. V dropped 4 bases and J dropped 0; count of bases not matched to a gene: 9. Germline lookup yields CDR1 SGHRS and CDR2 YFSETQ. This CDR3 has 16 residues. The CDR3 DNA reads TGCGCCAGCAGCGGAGAGACAGGGACAGCTAACTATGGCTACACCTTC. Protein sequence: CASSGETGTANYGYTF.

The CDR3 spells CASSLGLAGPYNEQFF. Here the CDR3 DNA reads TGTGCCAGCAGCTTAGGTCTAGCGGGCCCTTACAATGAGCAGTTCTTC. The chain recombines TRBV11-3 with TRBJ2-1; TRBD2 agrees at 8 bases. Germline V gene sequence: CDR1 SGHNT, CDR2 YENEEA. CDR3 length: 16 amino acids. The trim removed 1 base at V and 4 bases at J, leaving 6 bases unmatched.

In its sample, this clone was seen once. The V gene is TRBV6-5, the J gene TRBJ2-3; weak D call: TRBD2 (6 bases). The CDR3 consists of 15 residues. Germline V CDR1 and CDR2: MNHEY, SVGAGI. V shed 0 bases and J shed 3 bases, with 10 bases lying between them. DNA of the CDR3: TGTGCCAGCAGTTACTCTGGGACTGAAACAGATACGCAGTATTTT. Residues: CASSYSGTETDTQYF.

The chain has TRBV7-9 and TRBJ2-2; no clear D. Germline-derived CDR1 and CDR2 are SEHNR and FQNEAQ (reference sequence). The V gene lost 11 bases and the J gene lost 4 bases, with 5 bases spanning the gap. This CDR3 comprises 10 residues. This chain's CDR3 is CALVTGELFF. In nucleotides, the CDR3 is TGTGCCCTGGTCACCGGGGAGCTGTTTTTT.

This chain links TRBV7-9 with TRBJ1-6; TRBD1 aligns across 7 bases. The CDR3 covers 14 residues. The V and J ends lost 1 base and 10 bases, in that order; junction bases with no gene match: 4. From germline, CDR1 is SEHNR and CDR2 FQNEAQ (reference sequence). The CDR3 DNA follows: TGTGCCAGCAGCTTAGGACAGGGTGAATCACCCCTCCACTTT. This sequence encodes CASSLGQGESPLHF.

This chain connects TRBV28 to TRBJ1-5; the D gene is possibly TRBD1 (5 bases). The V gene's germline CDR1 is MDHEN and CDR2 SYDVKM. The V end lost 3 bases, the J end lost 11 bases, and 23 bases lay between the germline ends. The CDR3 has 16 amino acids. The DNA for the CDR3 is TGTGCCAGCAGTTTCGCGTTGGCGCAGGGAAAAGAGGCCCAGCATTTT. Translation gives CASSFALAQGKEAQHF.

The chain employs TRBV18 and TRBJ1-3, with 7 positions matching TRBD1. The CDR3 length is 16 residues. V shed 6 bases, J shed 0 bases, and the junction held 8 bases outside the gene matches. Germline CDR1 is KGHSH and CDR2 is LQKENI. This CDR3 is CASSPKGQSSGNTIYF. As DNA, the CDR3 is TGTGCCAGCTCCCCAAAGGGACAGAGCTCTGGAAACACCATATATTTT.

The CDR3 loop is CASGLVRDQPQHF. The DNA of the CDR3 is TGTGCTAGTGGTTTGGTGAGAGATCAGCCCCAGCATTTT. This rearrangement joins TRBV12-5 to TRBJ1-5; no reliable D call. CDR3 length equals 13 residues. V was clipped by 0 bases and J by 5 bases, with 5 bases between them. The V gene's germline CDR1 is LGHNT and CDR2 FRNRAP.

As concerns this clone: At one of its ends the junction is not consistent with the germline gene, which may arise from a read error. The CDR3 spells CASSLAGLLF. Written as DNA, the CDR3 is TGTGCCAGCAGCTTGGCGGGACTCCTCTTT. This chain uses TRBV5-8 with TRBJ1-4, with D possibly matching TRBD1 (5 bases). This CDR3 spans 10 amino acids. Germline CDR1 is SGHTS and CDR2 is YDEGEE.

The chain has TRBV27 and TRBJ2-7; D gene ambiguous. The V gene's germline CDR1 is MNHEY and CDR2 SMNVEV (reference sequence). CDR3 length equals 13 residues. V dropped 1 base and J dropped 7 bases, with 11 bases sitting between them. The CDR3 coding sequence is TGTGCCAGCAGTTTATTGGGCCGTAGTGAGCAGTACTTC. Translation gives CASSLLGRSEQYF.

A single count supports this clone. The chain recombines TRBV30 with TRBJ2-3; D tentatively fits TRBD1 or TRBD2 (5 bases each). The V gene lost 1 base and the J gene lost 0 bases, with 8 bases spanning the gap. CDR3 length equals 14 residues. Germline loops: CDR1 GTSNPN, CDR2 SVGIG (reference sequence). CDR3 amino acids: CAWSGGVSTDTQYF. The CDR3 DNA reads as TGTGCCTGGAGTGGAGGGGTCAGCACAGATACGCAGTATTTT. Full variable domain (missing parts from reference TRBV30 and TRBJ2-3): SQTIHQWPATLVQPVGSPLSLECTVEGTSNPNLYWYRQAAGRGLQLLFYSVGIGQISSEVPQNLSASRPQDRQFILSSKKLLLSDSGFYLCAWSGGVSTDTQYFGPGTRLTVL.